This T cell receptor beta chain was sequenced during a study of T cell repertoires in cytomegalovirus infection. This CDR3 contains 19 residues. Germline CDR1 is LGHNA and CDR2 is YSLEER. The ends were cut back, 0 bases at V and 0 bases at J, with 15 bases in the middle. This clonotype has a count of ten or more. Its antigen is as yet unknown. Study conclusions and caveats: In two of eight donors, the top clonotype was HLA-C-restricted CMV-specific.

TCRdb reanalysed the reads using MiXCR and keeps one entry per CDR3 protein. Among some 77,000 distinct CDR3 sequences listed, approximately 3.7% were seen once. This TCR derives from a human donor in good health (CMV status not recorded). Some clones in this sample may be carry-over from other donors' samples. The V gene is TRBV4-3, the J gene TRBJ2-6; tentative D call: TRBD2 (5 bases). Sequencing was carried out using PBMCs. DNA of the CDR3: TGCGCCAGCAGCCAAGAATTAGCGTGGCAGTACTCTGGGGCCAACGTCCTGACTTTC. Translation: CASSQELAWQYSGANVLTF.